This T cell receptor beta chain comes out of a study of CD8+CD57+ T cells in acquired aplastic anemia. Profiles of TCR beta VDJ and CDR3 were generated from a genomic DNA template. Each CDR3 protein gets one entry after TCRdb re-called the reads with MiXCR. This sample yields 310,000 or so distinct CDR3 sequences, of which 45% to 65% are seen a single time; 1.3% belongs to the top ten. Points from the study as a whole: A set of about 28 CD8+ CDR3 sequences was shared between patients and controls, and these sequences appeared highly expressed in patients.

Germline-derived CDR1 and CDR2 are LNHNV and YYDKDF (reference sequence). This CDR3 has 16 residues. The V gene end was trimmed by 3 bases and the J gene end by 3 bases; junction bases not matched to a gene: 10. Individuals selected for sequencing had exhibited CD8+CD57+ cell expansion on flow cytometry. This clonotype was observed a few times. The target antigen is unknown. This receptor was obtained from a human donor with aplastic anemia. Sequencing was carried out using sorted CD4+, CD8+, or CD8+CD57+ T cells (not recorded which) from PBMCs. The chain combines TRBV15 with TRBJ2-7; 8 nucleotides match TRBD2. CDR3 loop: CATSSLYSGLDYEQYF. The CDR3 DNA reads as TGTGCCACCAGCAGCCTGTACTCGGGACTAGACTACGAGCAGTACTTC.